The 12 T cell receptor beta chains below all came from one sample that was sequenced in a study of blood T cell repertoires in COVID-19. Measured with immunoSEQ multiplex PCR; TCRdb has only the in-frame clones, and not every one. The sample contains some 220,000 clones, approximately 80% of which appear only once. What was sequenced was PBMCs or T cells enriched from blood (not recorded which). Every receptor here comes from a woman between 35 and 50 years old with acute COVID-19.

This clone was recorded once. The chain employs TRBV19 and TRBJ2-3; 8 bases align to TRBD1. This CDR3 has 16 amino acids. Germline V gives CDR1 LNHDA, CDR2 SQIVND (reference sequence). V shed 3 bases, J shed 2 bases, and the junction held 7 bases outside the gene matches. CDR3 residues: CASSIATGASTDTQYF. The CDR3 DNA reads TGTGCCAGTAGTATTGCGACAGGGGCGTCCACAGATACGCAGTATTTT.

The V gene is TRBV5-6, the J gene TRBJ2-4; 12 nucleotides agree with TRBD1. The V and J ends lost 5 bases and 7 bases, in that order; junction bases with no gene match: 1. The germline V gene encodes CDR1 SGHDT and CDR2 YYEEEE. The CDR3 is made up of 13 amino acids. CDR3 in amino acids: CASRGQGANIQYF. The CDR3 coding sequence is TGTGCCAGCAGGGGACAGGGGGCGAACATTCAGTACTTC.

The table lists this clone with a count of one. This sequence joins TRBV7-3 and TRBJ2-6; 10 positions agree with TRBD2. This CDR3 is 14 amino acids long. Germline V lookup: CDR1 SGHTA, CDR2 FQGTGA. The CDR3 sequence is CASGGSSGANVLTF. The DNA of the CDR3 is TGTGCTAGCGGGGGGAGCTCTGGGGCCAACGTCCTGACTTTC.

The chain carries TRBV19 and TRBJ1-1, with unresolved D. Deletions cut 2 bases from V and 2 bases from J, with 15 bases between. The germline gives CDR1 LNHDA, CDR2 SQIVND (reference sequence). This CDR3 comprises 16 residues. CDR3 region: CASSIRWTSGNTEAFF. In DNA form, the CDR3 reads TGTGCCAGTAGTATAAGGTGGACTTCGGGAAACACTGAAGCTTTCTTT.

J is TRBJ1-5 and V is TRBV28; possible D gene TRBD1, 6 bases. Trimming left V 2 bases short and J 4 bases short, with 15 bases between. The length of the CDR3 is 16 residues. Germline loops: CDR1 MDHEN, CDR2 SYDVKM. The CDR3 here is CASSLGAGTPNQPQHF. CDR3 bases: TGTGCCAGCAGTTTAGGGGCCGGGACACCTAATCAGCCCCAGCATTTT.

CDR3 in amino acids: CASSLTRLPGQPEAFF. CDR3 bases: TGTGCCAGCAGCTTAACCCGACTACCGGGACAGCCTGAAGCTTTCTTT. V gene TRBV11-2 combines with J gene TRBJ1-1; 7 nucleotides match TRBD1. This CDR3 comprises 16 residues. V shed 2 bases and J 6 bases; nucleotides not matched to a gene: 12. Germline CDR1 SGHAT, CDR2 FQNNGV.

This chain uses TRBV3-1 (or the pseudogene TRBV3-2) with TRBJ2-2; D perhaps matches TRBD2 (6 bases). The CDR3 loop spans 15 amino acids. Per the germline V gene, CDR1 is LGHDT and CDR2 is YNNKEL (reference sequence). Trimming took off 5 bases at V and 4 bases at J, with 14 bases between the two ends. The CDR3 DNA sequence: TGTGCCAGCAGCTCTAGCGCAAGTATCACCGGGGAGCTGTTTTTT. Amino acid sequence: CASSSSASITGELFF.

The genes are TRBV4-1 and TRBJ2-7; D remains ambiguous. The V end was cut by 2 bases, the J end by 3 bases, with 11 bases between. The germline V gene has CDR1 MGHRA and CDR2 YSYEKL. CDR3 length: 14 residues. The CDR3 coding sequence is TGCGCCAGCAGCCAACTAGGTATGAGCTACGAGCAGTACTTC. Translated, it gives CASSQLGMSYEQYF.

This chain joins TRBV4-1 and TRBJ1-1, with TRBD1 as a possible D gene (6 bases). CDR3 length: 15 residues. V dropped 1 base and J dropped 1 base, with 10 bases sitting between them. Germline V CDR1 and CDR2: MGHRA, YSYEKL. The CDR3 spells CASSQVAGANTEAFF. CDR3 nucleotides: TGCGCCAGCAGCCAAGTAGCGGGGGCGAACACTGAAGCTTTCTTT.

This clone was seen a handful of times. The chain employs TRBV2 and TRBJ2-7; tentative D call: TRBD1 (5 bases). The germline CDR1 and CDR2 sequences are SNHLY and FYNNEI. This CDR3 has 12 amino acids. Trimming left V 8 bases short and J 2 bases short, with 10 bases between. The CDR3 DNA follows: TGTGCCAGCGGCAGGGATCCCTACGAGCAGTACTTC. Translated: CASGRDPYEQYF.

The V and J genes are TRBV9 and TRBJ2-5, with TRBD2 identical over 10 bases. Germline V CDR1 and CDR2: SGDLS, YYNGEE. CDR3 length: 16 amino acids. With 4 bases clipped from V and 0 bases from J, the junction kept 6 bases outside the gene matches. The CDR3 nucleotides read TGTGCCAGCAGCCCACGAGCGGGGGGGTACCAAGAGACCCAGTACTTC. Protein sequence: CASSPRAGGYQETQYF.

The chain combines TRBV25-1 with TRBJ1-6; D might be TRBD1 (5 bases). Germline V CDR1 and CDR2: MGHDK, SYGVNS. Between the trimmed V and J ends, which lost 6 bases and 10 bases, there was a span of 16 bases. The CDR3 is made up of 14 amino acids. The chain's CDR3 is CASSDTGTRSPLHF. In DNA, the CDR3 is TGTGCCAGCAGCGATACAGGTACAAGATCACCCCTCCACTTT.